These 3 T cell receptor beta chains originate from one sample sequenced in a study of blood T cell repertoires in COVID-19. The assay was immunoSEQ multiplex PCR, and TCRdb's table has in-frame clones only and misses some. The table shows 150,000 to 200,000 clones, with about 85% occurring only once. Sample: peripheral blood. These receptors originate from a man older than 75 with COVID-19, enrolled during active disease.

As to this clone: Other DNA sequences in this specimen translate into the identical CDR3. The chain recombines TRBV3-1 (or the pseudogene TRBV3-2) with TRBJ1-2; 8 nucleotides match TRBD1. V trimming: 1 base; J trimming: 2 bases; junction bases outside the gene matches: 0. The germline gives CDR1 LGHDT, CDR2 YNNKEL (reference sequence). The CDR3 consists of 14 residues. The CDR3 DNA is TGTGCCAGCAGCCAAGGACAGGGGAACTATGGCTACACCTTC. Amino acids: CASSQGQGNYGYTF.

V usage is TRBV5-1 and J usage is TRBJ2-6, with TRBD1 matching 7 bases. Trimming at V came to 3 bases and at J to 0 bases, leaving 9 bases not matched to a gene. The germline V gene encodes CDR1 SGHRS and CDR2 YFSETQ. This CDR3 comprises 18 residues. The CDR3, as DNA: TGCGCCAGCAGCTCTTACAGGGGTTCCCGCTCTGGGGCCAACGTCCTGACTTTC. Encoded protein: CASSSYRGSRSGANVLTF.

This clone has just one count. The chain links TRBV5-1 to TRBJ2-3, with a weak D call TRBD1 (8 bases). With 3 bases removed from V and 0 bases from J, the gap between germline ends came to 11 bases. From germline, CDR1 is SGHRS and CDR2 YFSETQ. The CDR3 length is 15 residues. The chain's CDR3 is CASSSQGGSTDTQYF. CDR3 in DNA: TGCGCCAGCAGCTCACAGGGGGGGAGCACAGATACGCAGTATTTT.